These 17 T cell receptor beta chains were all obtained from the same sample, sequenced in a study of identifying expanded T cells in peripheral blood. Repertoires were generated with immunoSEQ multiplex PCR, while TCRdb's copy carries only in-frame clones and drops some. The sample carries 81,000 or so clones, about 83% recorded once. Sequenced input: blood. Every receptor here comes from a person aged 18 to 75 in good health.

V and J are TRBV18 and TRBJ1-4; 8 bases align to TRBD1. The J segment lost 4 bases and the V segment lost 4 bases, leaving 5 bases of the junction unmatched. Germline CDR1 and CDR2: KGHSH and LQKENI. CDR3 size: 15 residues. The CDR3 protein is CASSRAGQGNEKLFF. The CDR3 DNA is TGTGCCAGCTCACGCGCAGGACAGGGTAATGAAAAACTGTTTTTT.

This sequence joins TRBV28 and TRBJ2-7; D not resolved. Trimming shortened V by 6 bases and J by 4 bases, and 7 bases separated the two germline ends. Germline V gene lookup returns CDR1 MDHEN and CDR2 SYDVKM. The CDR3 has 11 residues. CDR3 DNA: TGTGCCAGCAGAGATCGGTACGAGCAGTACTTC. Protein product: CASRDRYEQYF.

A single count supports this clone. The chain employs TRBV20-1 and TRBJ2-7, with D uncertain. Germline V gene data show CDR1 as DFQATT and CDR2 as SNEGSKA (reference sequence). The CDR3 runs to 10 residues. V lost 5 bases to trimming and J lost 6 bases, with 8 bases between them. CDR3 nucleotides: TGCAGTGCTTCTATGGGCGAGCAGTACTTC. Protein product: CSASMGEQYF.

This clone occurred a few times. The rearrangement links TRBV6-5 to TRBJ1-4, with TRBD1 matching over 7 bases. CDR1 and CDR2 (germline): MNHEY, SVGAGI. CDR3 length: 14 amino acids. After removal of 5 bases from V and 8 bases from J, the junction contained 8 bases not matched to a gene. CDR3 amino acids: CASSNRDSPEKLFF. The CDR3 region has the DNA TGTGCCAGCAGTAATAGGGACAGCCCGGAAAAACTGTTTTTT.

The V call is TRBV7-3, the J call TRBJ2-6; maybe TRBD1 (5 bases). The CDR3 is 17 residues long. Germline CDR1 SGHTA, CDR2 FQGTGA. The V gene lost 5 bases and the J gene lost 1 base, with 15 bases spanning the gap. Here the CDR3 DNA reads TGTGCCAGCAGCCGGGCCCCATCAGGGTCTGGGGCCAACGTCCTGACTTTC. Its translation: CASSRAPSGSGANVLTF.

CDR3 protein: CASSSEGFEQYF. The CDR3 DNA sequence: TGTGCCAGCAGTTCCGAGGGGTTCGAGCAGTACTTC. V is TRBV28 and J is TRBJ2-7, with D tentatively TRBD1 or TRBD2 (5 bases each). Trimming cost V 4 bases and J 6 bases, with 10 bases left between them. The germline CDR1 and CDR2 sequences are MDHEN and SYDVKM. The CDR3 extends over 12 amino acids.

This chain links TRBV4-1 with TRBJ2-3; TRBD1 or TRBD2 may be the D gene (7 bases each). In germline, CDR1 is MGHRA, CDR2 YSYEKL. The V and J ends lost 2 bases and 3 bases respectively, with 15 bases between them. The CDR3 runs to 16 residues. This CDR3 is CASSQQGGARTDTQYF. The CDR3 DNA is TGCGCCAGCAGCCAACAGGGGGGGGCGAGAACAGATACGCAGTATTTT.

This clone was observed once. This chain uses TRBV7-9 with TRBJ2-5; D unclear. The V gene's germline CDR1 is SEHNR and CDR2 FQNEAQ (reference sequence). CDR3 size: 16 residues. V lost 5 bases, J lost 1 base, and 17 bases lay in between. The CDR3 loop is CASSPIHFSVQETQYF. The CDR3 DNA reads TGTGCCAGCAGCCCCATCCACTTCTCAGTCCAAGAGACCCAGTACTTC.

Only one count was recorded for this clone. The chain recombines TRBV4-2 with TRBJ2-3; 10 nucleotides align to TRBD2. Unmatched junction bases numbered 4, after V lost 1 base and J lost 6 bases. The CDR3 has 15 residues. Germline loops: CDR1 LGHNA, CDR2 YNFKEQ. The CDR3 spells CASSQGTSGMDTQYF. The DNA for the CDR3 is TGTGCCAGCAGCCAAGGAACTAGCGGGATGGATACGCAGTATTTT.

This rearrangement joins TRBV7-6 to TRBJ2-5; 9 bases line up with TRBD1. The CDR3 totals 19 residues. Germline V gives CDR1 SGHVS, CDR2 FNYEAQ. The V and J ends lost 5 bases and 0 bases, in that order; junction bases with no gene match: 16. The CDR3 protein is CASSRPLKRTGAYQETQYF. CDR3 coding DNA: TGTGCCAGCAGCCGCCCCCTCAAGCGGACAGGGGCATACCAAGAGACCCAGTACTTC.

CDR3 DNA sequence: TGTGCCACCAGCAGGACGACGGGAGAGCAGTACTTC. Amino acids: CATSRTTGEQYF. This rearrangement joins TRBV15 to TRBJ2-7; D possibly corresponds to TRBD2 (5 bases). The CDR3 covers 12 residues. V was pared by 3 bases and J by 7 bases, with 10 bases between. Looked up from germline, CDR1 is LNHNV and CDR2 is YYDKDF (reference sequence).

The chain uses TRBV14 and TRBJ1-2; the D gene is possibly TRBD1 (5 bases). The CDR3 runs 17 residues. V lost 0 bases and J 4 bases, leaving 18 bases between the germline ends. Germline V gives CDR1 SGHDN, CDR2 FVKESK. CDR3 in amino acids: CASSQENHGQGRYGYTF. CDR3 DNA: TGTGCCAGCAGCCAAGAAAACCACGGGCAGGGCCGCTATGGCTACACCTTC.

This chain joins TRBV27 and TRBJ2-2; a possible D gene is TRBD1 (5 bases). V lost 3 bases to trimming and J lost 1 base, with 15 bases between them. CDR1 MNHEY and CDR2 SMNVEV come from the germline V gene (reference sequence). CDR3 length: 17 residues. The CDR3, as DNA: TGTGCCAGCAGTTTGAATGCCAGAGGACAGAACACCGGGGAGCTGTTTTTT. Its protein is CASSLNARGQNTGELFF.

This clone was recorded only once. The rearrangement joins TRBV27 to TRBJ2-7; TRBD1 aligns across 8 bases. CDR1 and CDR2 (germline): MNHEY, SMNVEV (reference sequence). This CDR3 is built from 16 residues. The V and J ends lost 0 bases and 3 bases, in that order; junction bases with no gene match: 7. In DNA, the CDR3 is TGTGCCAGCAGTTTATCACCGACAGGGGCCAACTACGAGCAGTACTTC. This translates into CASSLSPTGANYEQYF.

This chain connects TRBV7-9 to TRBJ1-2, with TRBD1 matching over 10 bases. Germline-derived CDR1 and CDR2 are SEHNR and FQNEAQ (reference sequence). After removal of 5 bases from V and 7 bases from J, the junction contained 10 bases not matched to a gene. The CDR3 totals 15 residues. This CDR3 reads CASSPRDRGGSGYTF. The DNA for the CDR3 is TGTGCCAGCAGCCCGAGGGACAGGGGAGGGAGTGGCTACACCTTC.

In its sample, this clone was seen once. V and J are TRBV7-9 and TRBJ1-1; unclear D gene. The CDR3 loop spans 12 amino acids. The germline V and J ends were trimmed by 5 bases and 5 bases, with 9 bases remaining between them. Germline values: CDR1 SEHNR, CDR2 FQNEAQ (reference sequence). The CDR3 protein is CASSRSGTEAFF. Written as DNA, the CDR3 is TGTGCCAGCAGCCGTTCGGGGACTGAAGCTTTCTTT.

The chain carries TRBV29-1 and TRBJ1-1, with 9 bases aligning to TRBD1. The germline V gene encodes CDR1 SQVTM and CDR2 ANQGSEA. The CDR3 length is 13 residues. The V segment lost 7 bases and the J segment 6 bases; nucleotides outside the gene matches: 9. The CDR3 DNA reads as TGCAGCGAATTACAGGGGGCGCGTGCTGAAGCTTTCTTT. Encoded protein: CSELQGARAEAFF.